This T cell receptor beta chain was obtained from a study of blood T cell repertoires in COVID-19. This clone has a single count. V was trimmed by 7 bases and J by 6 bases, leaving 10 bases between them. The length of the CDR3 is 11 residues. The germline gives CDR1 SGHRS, CDR2 YFSETQ. Original processing notes: Reference gene primer amplification gave estimated nucleated cell counts. Clones were read by immunoSEQ multiplex PCR, and TCRdb kept only the in-frame ones, dropping some. The V and J calls and the clone size are those of that table, but D and trimming were determined from the DNA. The table lists about 400,000 clones, roughly 89% of them singletons.

This chain uses TRBV5-1 with TRBJ2-5, with D hard to call. Sample: PBMCs or T cells enriched from blood (not recorded which). The sequence came from a woman in her twenties or thirties who had recovered from COVID-19. CDR3 amino acids: CASSELKTQYF. In nucleotides, the CDR3 is TGCGCCAGCTCTGAACTGAAGACCCAGTACTTC.